These T cell receptor beta chains were read from a single sample in a study of blood T cell repertoires in COVID-19. Method: immunoSEQ multiplex PCR; TCRdb's copy keeps in-frame clones and lacks some. This sample yields approximately 60,000 clones, of which about 89% are seen a single time; 6% to 8.5% belongs to the top ten. The sample comprised peripheral blood. All receptors come from a man aged 60-69 years with active or convalescent COVID-19. The CDR3 runs from the conserved cysteine through the conserved F or W. A D gene is named only where the DNA matches it firmly. Clone size is stated in some rows and not others, as once, few, many or a class when expanded.

TRBV7-2	TRBJ2-3	NA	TRBD2	CASSPQWAGGSTDTQYF	TGTGCCAGCAGCCCCCAGTGGGCGGGGGGGAGCACAGATACGCAGTATTTT
TRBV3-1/TRBV3-2	TRBJ1-2	once	NA	CASSQVSSVGYTF	TGTGCCAGCAGCCAAGTATCGTCGGTTGGCTACACCTTC
TRBV19	TRBJ2-7	few	TRBD1	CASSIAPGTGVYEQYF	TGTGCCAGTAGTATAGCCCCGGGGACAGGGGTCTACGAGCAGTACTTC
TRBV3-1/TRBV3-2	TRBJ2-5	NA	NA	CASSQDTGISETQYF	TGTGCCAGCAGCCAAGACACGGGGATCTCAGAGACCCAGTACTTC
TRBV7-9	TRBJ2-1	NA	TRBD2	CASSFYSGMYNEQFF	TGTGCCAGCAGCTTTTATAGCGGGATGTACAATGAGCAGTTCTTC
TRBV3-1/TRBV3-2	TRBJ1-5	NA	TRBD1	CASSQGDSPQHF	TGTGCCAGCAGCCAAGGGGACAGCCCCCAGCATTTT
TRBV6-5	TRBJ1-4	NA	TRBD1	CASRQQGAYEKLFF	TGTGCCAGCCGCCAACAGGGGGCATATGAAAAACTGTTTTTT
TRBV21-1	TRBJ1-1	once	NA	CASSRESEAFF	TGTGCCAGCAGCAGGGAGAGTGAAGCTTTCTTT
TRBV11-2	TRBJ1-5	NA	NA	CASSLGLGNQPQHF	TGTGCCAGCAGCTTAGGGTTAGGCAATCAGCCCCAGCATTTT
TRBV7-9	TRBJ2-5	NA	NA	CASSLGGVQETQYF	TGTGCCAGCAGCTTGGGCGGGGTCCAAGAGACCCAGTACTTC
TRBV28	TRBJ1-4	NA	TRBD1	CASSPPGTETEKLFF	TGTGCCAGCAGTCCCCCCGGGACAGAAACTGAAAAACTGTTTTTT
TRBV5-1	TRBJ2-1	NA	TRBD2	CASSSGRLAGDEEQFF	TGCGCCAGCAGCTCCGGGAGGCTAGCGGGAGATGAAGAGCAGTTCTTC
TRBV3-1/TRBV3-2	TRBJ1-1	NA	NA	CASSQLGAGAEAFF	TGTGCCAGCAGCCAGTTGGGGGCAGGTGCTGAAGCTTTCTTT
TRBV5-1	TRBJ1-4	NA	NA	CASSLNPATNEKLFF	TGCGCCAGCAGCTTAAACCCGGCAACTAATGAAAAACTGTTTTTT
TRBV6-1	TRBJ2-2	NA	TRBD2	CASSEAHQRGWTGELFF	TGTGCCAGCAGTGAAGCGCACCAGCGGGGGTGGACCGGGGAGCTGTTTTTT